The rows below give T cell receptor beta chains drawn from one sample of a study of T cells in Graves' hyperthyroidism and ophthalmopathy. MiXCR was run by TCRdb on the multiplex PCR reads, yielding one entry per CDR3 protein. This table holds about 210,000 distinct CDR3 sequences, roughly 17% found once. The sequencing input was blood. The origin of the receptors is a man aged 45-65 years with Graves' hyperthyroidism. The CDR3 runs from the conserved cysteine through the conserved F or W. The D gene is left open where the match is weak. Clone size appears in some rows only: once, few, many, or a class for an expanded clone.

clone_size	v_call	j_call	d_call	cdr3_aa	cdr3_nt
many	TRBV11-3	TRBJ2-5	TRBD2	CASSSSSSGRAGETQYF	TGTGCCAGCAGCTCTTCATCTAGCGGGAGGGCCGGTGAGACCCAGTACTTC
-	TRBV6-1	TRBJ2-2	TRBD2	CASRLTGLAGRGGELFF	TGTGCCAGCAGATTAACGGGACTAGCGGGACGTGGCGGGGAGCTGTTTTTT
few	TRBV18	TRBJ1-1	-	CASSPIARGGDTEAFF	TGTGCCAGCTCACCGATTGCCAGGGGCGGGGACACTGAAGCTTTCTTT
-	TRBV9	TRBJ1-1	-	CASSVAGGLAFF	TGTGCCAGCAGCGTAGCGGGAGGGCTAGCTTTCTTT
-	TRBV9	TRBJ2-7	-	CASSPSGTVSYEQYF	TGTGCCAGCAGCCCCTCCGGGACGGTCTCCTACGAGCAGTACTTC
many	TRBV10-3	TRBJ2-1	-	CAIQDGSSSYNEQFF	TGTGCCATCCAGGATGGGTCTTCCTCCTACAATGAGCAGTTCTTC
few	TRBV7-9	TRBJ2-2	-	CASSLAGGSTGELFF	TGTGCCAGCAGCTTAGCGGGAGGTAGCACCGGGGAGCTGTTTTTT
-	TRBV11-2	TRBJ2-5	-	CASSLSVFRETQYF	TGTGCCAGCAGCTTATCAGTTTTTCGAGAGACCCAGTACTTC
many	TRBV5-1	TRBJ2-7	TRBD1	CASSLDRGPNEQYF	TGCGCCAGCAGCTTGGACAGGGGACCCAACGAGCAGTACTTC
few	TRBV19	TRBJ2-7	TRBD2	CASSQRTSGILQQYF	TGTGCCAGTAGTCAAAGGACTAGCGGGATTTTGCAGCAGTACTTC
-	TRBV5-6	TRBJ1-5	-	CASSSYRVSQPQHF	TGTGCCAGCAGCTCATACAGGGTTTCTCAGCCCCAGCATTTT
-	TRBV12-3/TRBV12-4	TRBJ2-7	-	CASSDNSGREQYF	TGTGCCAGCAGTGATAACTCTGGTCGCGAGCAGTACTTC
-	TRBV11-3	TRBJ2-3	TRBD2	CASSLVTSADYTDTQYF	TGTGCCAGCAGCTTAGTTACTAGCGCGGATTACACAGATACGCAGTATTTT
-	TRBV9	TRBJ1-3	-	CASSPRRGRTSGNTIYF	TGTGCCAGCAGCCCCCGGCGGGGGAGGACCTCTGGAAACACCATATATTTT
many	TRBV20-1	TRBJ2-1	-	CSARERSGTREQFF	TGCAGTGCTAGAGAGAGATCTGGGACCCGTGAGCAGTTCTTC
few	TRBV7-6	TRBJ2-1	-	CASSLESGATSVSYNEQFF	TGTGCCAGCAGCTTAGAGTCGGGGGCCACTAGCGTTTCCTACAATGAGCAGTTCTTC
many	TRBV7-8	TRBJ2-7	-	CASSLFQGPSYEQYF	TGTGCCAGCAGCTTGTTTCAGGGCCCATCCTACGAGCAGTACTTC
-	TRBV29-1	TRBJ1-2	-	CSVMDRYYGYTF	TGCAGCGTCATGGACAGATACTATGGCTACACCTTC
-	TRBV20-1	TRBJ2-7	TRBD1	CSASGHIPGQGPSYEQYF	TGCAGTGCTAGTGGACATATACCGGGACAGGGTCCCTCCTACGAGCAGTACTTC
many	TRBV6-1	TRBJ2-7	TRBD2	CASSRAGGPYEQYF	TGTGCCAGCAGTAGAGCGGGAGGGCCGTACGAGCAGTACTTC
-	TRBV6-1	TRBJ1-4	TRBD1	CASSSRDRGLEQLFF	TGTGCCAGCAGTTCCCGGGACAGGGGACTTGAGCAACTGTTTTTT
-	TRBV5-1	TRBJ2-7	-	CASSFQGSSYEQYF	TGCGCCAGCAGCTTCCAGGGGTCAAGCTACGAGCAGTACTTC
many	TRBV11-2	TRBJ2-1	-	CASSLISSYNEQFF	TGTGCCAGCAGCTTAATCAGCTCCTACAATGAGCAGTTCTTC
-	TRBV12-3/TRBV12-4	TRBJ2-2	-	CASSFLGYLRRNTGELFF	TGTGCCAGCAGTTTCTTGGGCTACCTCCGAAGGAACACCGGGGAGCTGTTTTTT
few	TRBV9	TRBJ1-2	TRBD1	CASSSNRDRVIYGYTF	TGTGCCAGCAGCTCGAACCGGGACAGGGTCATCTATGGCTACACCTTC
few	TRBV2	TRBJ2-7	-	CASKGPPSYEQYF	TGTGCCAGCAAAGGGCCACCCTCCTACGAGCAGTACTTC
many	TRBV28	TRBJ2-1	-	CASSLGGLAYNEQFF	TGTGCCAGCAGTTTAGGCGGGCTCGCCTACAATGAGCAGTTCTTC
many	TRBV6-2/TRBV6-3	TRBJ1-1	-	CASQRKVLRNTEAFF	TGTGCCAGCCAACGGAAGGTTCTCAGAAACACTGAAGCTTTCTTT
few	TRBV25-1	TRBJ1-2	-	CASSQGGLYGYTF	TGTGCCAGCAGTCAGGGAGGACTCTATGGCTACACCTTC
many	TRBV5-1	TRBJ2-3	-	CASSLGQSTDTQYF	TGCGCCAGCAGCTTGGGACAGAGCACAGATACGCAGTATTTT
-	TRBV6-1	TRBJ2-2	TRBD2	CASSEELAGAGELFF	TGTGCCAGCAGTGAGGAACTAGCGGGAGCCGGGGAGCTGTTTTTT
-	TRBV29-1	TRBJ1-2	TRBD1	CSVEGRGTGEGYTF	TGCAGCGTTGAGGGGCGCGGGACAGGGGAAGGCTACACCTTC
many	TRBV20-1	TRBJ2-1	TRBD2	CSVTRGTSGSYNEQFF	TGCAGTGTTACTCGGGGCACTAGCGGCTCCTACAATGAGCAGTTCTTC
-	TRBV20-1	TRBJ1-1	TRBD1	CSALGTGIGWGTEAFF	TGCAGTGCTCTCGGGACAGGGATAGGTTGGGGCACTGAAGCTTTCTTT
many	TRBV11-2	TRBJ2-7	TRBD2	CASSLTSGTYEQYF	TGTGCCAGCAGCCTGACTAGCGGAACCTACGAGCAGTACTTC
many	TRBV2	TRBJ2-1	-	CASSSDSSSYNEQFF	TGTGCCAGCAGTTCGGACTCAAGCTCCTACAATGAGCAGTTCTTC
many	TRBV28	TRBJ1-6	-	CASSLFGLHSPLHF	TGTGCCAGCAGTTTATTTGGATTGCATTCACCCCTCCACTTT
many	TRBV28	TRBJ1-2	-	CASSWTNYGYTF	TGTGCCAGCAGTTGGACTAACTATGGCTACACCTTC
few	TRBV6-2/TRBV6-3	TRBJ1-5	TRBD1	CASSDSGTGPNQPQHF	TGTGCCAGCAGTGACTCAGGGACAGGCCCTAATCAGCCCCAGCATTTT
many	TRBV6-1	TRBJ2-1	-	CASSENDGLEQFF	TGTGCCAGCAGTGAAAACGACGGATTAGAGCAGTTCTTC
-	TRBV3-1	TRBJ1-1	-	CASSQDFQVKTEAFF	TGTGCCAGCAGCCAAGATTTCCAAGTGAAGACTGAAGCTTTCTTT
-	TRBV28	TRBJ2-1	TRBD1	CASSEDRDLYNEQFF	TGTGCCAGCAGCGAAGACAGGGACCTATACAATGAGCAGTTCTTC
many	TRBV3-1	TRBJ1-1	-	CASSHPRTEAFF	TGTGCCAGCAGCCATCCTCGGACTGAAGCTTTCTTT